A selection of T cell receptor beta chains follows, all from one sample in a study of blood T cell repertoires in COVID-19. Sequencing was performed with immunoSEQ multiplex PCR; in TCRdb, only in-frame clones are kept and a portion is missing. The sample shows 94,000 or so clones, 85% to 90% of them seen only once. Sequencing input: peripheral blood. These receptors originate from a woman in her 70s with acute or convalescent COVID-19. CDR3s include the opening cysteine and the closing phenylalanine or tryptophan. Fields, in order: D gene, J gene, clone size, V gene, CDR3 protein, CDR3 DNA. The D gene is left open where the match is weak. The size of a clone is reported for some rows only, either as once, few or many, or as a class for expanded clones.

D gene: -
J gene: TRBJ1-5
clone size: -
V gene: TRBV29-1
CDR3 protein: CSVVYQGGNQPQHF
CDR3 DNA: TGCAGCGTTGTCTATCAGGGTGGCAATCAGCCCCAGCATTTT

D gene: -
J gene: TRBJ2-3
clone size: once
V gene: TRBV19
CDR3 protein: CASSIGRRGTSSTDTQYF
CDR3 DNA: TGTGCCAGTAGTATTGGGCGGCGGGGAACTTCTAGCACAGATACGCAGTATTTT

D gene: TRBD2
J gene: TRBJ2-1
clone size: -
V gene: TRBV28
CDR3 protein: CASSRSGNEQFF
CDR3 DNA: TGTGCCAGCAGCCGTAGCGGGAATGAGCAGTTCTTC

D gene: -
J gene: TRBJ2-7
clone size: -
V gene: TRBV9
CDR3 protein: CASSATDQPYEQYF
CDR3 DNA: TGTGCCAGCAGCGCGACAGACCAGCCCTACGAGCAGTACTTC

D gene: -
J gene: TRBJ2-2
clone size: -
V gene: TRBV4-2
CDR3 protein: CASSLGQNTGELFF
CDR3 DNA: TGTGCCAGCAGCCTGGGACAGAACACCGGGGAGCTGTTTTTT

D gene: TRBD2
J gene: TRBJ2-1
clone size: -
V gene: TRBV7-2
CDR3 protein: CASSLVGTSTNEQFF
CDR3 DNA: TGTGCCAGCAGCTTAGTTGGGACTAGCACGAATGAGCAGTTCTTC

D gene: TRBD1
J gene: TRBJ1-5
clone size: -
V gene: TRBV7-9
CDR3 protein: CASSLGTGARNQPQHF
CDR3 DNA: TGTGCCAGCAGCTTAGGGACAGGGGCTCGGAATCAGCCCCAGCATTTT

D gene: TRBD2
J gene: TRBJ2-7
clone size: -
V gene: TRBV3-1/TRBV3-2
CDR3 protein: CASSQAGGSHEQYF
CDR3 DNA: TGTGCCAGCAGCCAAGCGGGAGGATCCCACGAGCAGTACTTC

D gene: -
J gene: TRBJ2-5
clone size: few
V gene: TRBV10-3
CDR3 protein: CAISDGMGRETQYF
CDR3 DNA: TGTGCCATCAGTGATGGGATGGGGCGAGAGACCCAGTACTTC

D gene: TRBD2
J gene: TRBJ2-1
clone size: -
V gene: TRBV7-2
CDR3 protein: CASSSLAGVGEQFF
CDR3 DNA: TGTGCCAGCAGCTCCCTAGCGGGAGTCGGTGAGCAGTTCTTC

D gene: TRBD2
J gene: TRBJ2-1
clone size: -
V gene: TRBV5-1
CDR3 protein: CASSLVPQNRGLVLGELSRQFF
CDR3 DNA: TGCGCCAGCAGCTTGGTACCCCAAAATCGAGGACTAGTTTTAGGGGAACTTTCTCGGCAGTTCTTC

D gene: TRBD1
J gene: TRBJ1-3
clone size: -
V gene: TRBV30
CDR3 protein: CAWTDRGGNTIYF
CDR3 DNA: TGTGCCTGGACCGACAGGGGAGGAAACACCATATATTTT

D gene: TRBD1
J gene: TRBJ2-2
clone size: -
V gene: TRBV5-1
CDR3 protein: CASSLGTGAGELFF
CDR3 DNA: TGCGCCAGCAGCTTAGGGACAGGGGCCGGGGAGCTGTTTTTT

D gene: -
J gene: TRBJ2-5
clone size: -
V gene: TRBV7-2
CDR3 protein: CASSGVGGQETQYF
CDR3 DNA: TGTGCCAGCAGCGGAGTCGGAGGGCAAGAGACCCAGTACTTC

D gene: -
J gene: TRBJ1-2
clone size: -
V gene: TRBV5-1
CDR3 protein: CASSLEQGWGYGYTF
CDR3 DNA: TGCGCCAGCAGCTTGGAACAGGGTTGGGGCTATGGCTACACCTTC

D gene: TRBD2
J gene: TRBJ2-1
clone size: -
V gene: TRBV15
CDR3 protein: CATSRDLLASSYNEQFF
CDR3 DNA: TGTGCCACCAGCAGAGATTTACTAGCGAGCTCCTACAATGAGCAGTTCTTC

D gene: -
J gene: TRBJ1-3
clone size: -
V gene: TRBV11-2
CDR3 protein: CASNVLLWGLSGNTIYF
CDR3 DNA: TGTGCCAGCAACGTCCTTCTGTGGGGACTCTCTGGAAACACCATATATTTT

D gene: -
J gene: TRBJ2-7
clone size: -
V gene: TRBV6-6
CDR3 protein: CASSYLLASYEQYF
CDR3 DNA: TGTGCCAGCAGTTACCTGTTGGCCTCCTACGAGCAGTACTTC

D gene: TRBD2
J gene: TRBJ2-1
clone size: -
V gene: TRBV27
CDR3 protein: CASSLYSGDYNEQFF
CDR3 DNA: TGTGCCAGCAGTTTATACAGCGGGGACTACAATGAGCAGTTCTTC

D gene: -
J gene: TRBJ1-1
clone size: -
V gene: TRBV7-9
CDR3 protein: CASSPDSNEAFF
CDR3 DNA: TGTGCCAGCAGCCCGGACAGCAATGAAGCTTTCTTT

D gene: TRBD1
J gene: TRBJ1-6
clone size: -
V gene: TRBV7-3
CDR3 protein: CASSLTGTGDTRRKSPLHF
CDR3 DNA: TGTGCCAGCAGCTTAACCGGGACAGGGGACACTCGGAGGAAATCACCCCTCCACTTT

D gene: TRBD1
J gene: TRBJ2-3
clone size: once
V gene: TRBV13
CDR3 protein: CASSPRTGSVGDTQYF
CDR3 DNA: TGTGCCAGCAGCCCTAGGACAGGGTCTGTCGGAGATACGCAGTATTTT

D gene: TRBD1
J gene: TRBJ2-7
clone size: once
V gene: TRBV15
CDR3 protein: CATSRGWQGARYEQYF
CDR3 DNA: TGTGCCACCAGCAGAGGCTGGCAGGGGGCGCGTTACGAGCAGTACTTC

D gene: -
J gene: TRBJ2-4
clone size: -
V gene: TRBV19
CDR3 protein: CASSISDAENIQYF
CDR3 DNA: TGTGCCAGTAGTATCAGCGACGCTGAAAACATTCAGTACTTC

D gene: -
J gene: TRBJ1-4
clone size: -
V gene: TRBV6-5
CDR3 protein: CASRWFEGNEKLFF
CDR3 DNA: TGTGCCAGCAGGTGGTTCGAGGGAAATGAAAAACTGTTTTTT

D gene: TRBD2
J gene: TRBJ2-1
clone size: -
V gene: TRBV9
CDR3 protein: CASSVVASGVYNEQFF
CDR3 DNA: TGTGCCAGCAGCGTAGTGGCTAGCGGGGTCTACAATGAGCAGTTCTTC

D gene: TRBD2
J gene: TRBJ2-1
clone size: -
V gene: TRBV27
CDR3 protein: CASSLGTSGPEQMYNEQFF
CDR3 DNA: TGTGCCAGCAGTTTAGGGACTAGCGGCCCCGAGCAGATGTACAATGAGCAGTTCTTC

D gene: -
J gene: TRBJ2-7
clone size: -
V gene: TRBV19
CDR3 protein: CASSIRTFYEQYF
CDR3 DNA: TGTGCCAGTAGTATCAGGACATTCTACGAGCAGTACTTC

D gene: -
J gene: TRBJ2-1
clone size: -
V gene: TRBV4-2
CDR3 protein: CASSPSEGHNEQFF
CDR3 DNA: TGTGCCAGCAGCCCATCGGAGGGTCACAATGAGCAGTTCTTC

D gene: -
J gene: TRBJ1-1
clone size: -
V gene: TRBV6-5
CDR3 protein: CASSVVGDIEAFF
CDR3 DNA: TGTGCCAGCAGCGTCGTAGGGGACATTGAAGCTTTCTTT

D gene: -
J gene: TRBJ1-2
clone size: -
V gene: TRBV28
CDR3 protein: CASSLRALNYGYTF
CDR3 DNA: TGTGCCAGCAGTTTGAGGGCCTTGAACTATGGCTACACCTTC

D gene: -
J gene: TRBJ1-5
clone size: -
V gene: TRBV27
CDR3 protein: CASSRTGNQPQHF
CDR3 DNA: TGTGCCAGCAGCAGGACAGGCAATCAGCCCCAGCATTTT

D gene: -
J gene: TRBJ2-2
clone size: -
V gene: TRBV5-4
CDR3 protein: CASSLALTGELFF
CDR3 DNA: TGTGCCAGCAGCTTGGCCCTTACCGGGGAGCTGTTTTTT

D gene: -
J gene: TRBJ1-2
clone size: -
V gene: TRBV6-1
CDR3 protein: CASSEGWRASYTF
CDR3 DNA: TGTGCCAGCAGTGAAGGGTGGAGGGCAAGCTACACCTTC

D gene: TRBD1
J gene: TRBJ1-4
clone size: -
V gene: TRBV5-4
CDR3 protein: CASSLDRGEKLFF
CDR3 DNA: TGTGCCAGCAGCTTGGACAGGGGGGAAAAACTGTTTTTT

D gene: TRBD2
J gene: TRBJ2-2
clone size: few
V gene: TRBV18
CDR3 protein: CASSPNLAGNTGELFF
CDR3 DNA: TGTGCCAGCTCACCAAACCTAGCGGGAAACACCGGGGAGCTGTTTTTT

D gene: TRBD1
J gene: TRBJ1-2
clone size: -
V gene: TRBV9
CDR3 protein: CASSVGTGANYGYTF
CDR3 DNA: TGTGCCAGCAGCGTAGGGACAGGGGCTAACTATGGCTACACCTTC

D gene: -
J gene: TRBJ1-5
clone size: few
V gene: TRBV19
CDR3 protein: CASSIEKKQPQHF
CDR3 DNA: TGTGCCAGTAGTATTGAGAAGAAGCAGCCCCAGCATTTT

D gene: TRBD2
J gene: TRBJ2-2
clone size: -
V gene: TRBV6-2/TRBV6-3
CDR3 protein: CASSYSNLAAMNTGELFF
CDR3 DNA: TGTGCCAGCAGTTACTCGAACCTAGCGGCAATGAACACCGGGGAGCTGTTTTTT

D gene: -
J gene: TRBJ1-4
clone size: few
V gene: TRBV11-2
CDR3 protein: CASSLDPSILEKLFF
CDR3 DNA: TGTGCCAGCAGCTTAGATCCTAGTATACTTGAAAAACTGTTTTTT